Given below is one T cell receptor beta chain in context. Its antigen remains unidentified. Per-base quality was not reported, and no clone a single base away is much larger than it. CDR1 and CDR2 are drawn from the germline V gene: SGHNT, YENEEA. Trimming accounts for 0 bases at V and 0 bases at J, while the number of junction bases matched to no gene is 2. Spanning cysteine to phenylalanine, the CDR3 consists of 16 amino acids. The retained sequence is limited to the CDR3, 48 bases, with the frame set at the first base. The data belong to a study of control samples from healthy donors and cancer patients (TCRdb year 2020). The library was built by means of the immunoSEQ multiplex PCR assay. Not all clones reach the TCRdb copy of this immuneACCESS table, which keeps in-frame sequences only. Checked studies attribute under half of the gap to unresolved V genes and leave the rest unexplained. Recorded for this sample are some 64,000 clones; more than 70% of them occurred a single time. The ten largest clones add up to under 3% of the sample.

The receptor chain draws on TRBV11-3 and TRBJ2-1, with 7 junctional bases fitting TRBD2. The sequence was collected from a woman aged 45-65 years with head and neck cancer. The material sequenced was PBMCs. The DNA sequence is TGTGCCAGCAGCTTAGATGGGGGGGGCTCCTACAATGAGCAGTTCTTC. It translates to CASSLDGGGSYNEQFF.